These 16 T cell receptor beta chains were sequenced from one sample in a study of CD8+ T cells in alopecia areata. Extracted RNA was reverse transcribed into cDNA, the sequencing template. Produced via immunoSEQ multiplex PCR; TCRdb's table is partial and in-frame only. The sample lists roughly 150,000 clones, approximately 65% occurring once. The sequenced sample consisted of CD8+ T cells sorted from blood. These receptors were obtained from a human donor in good health.

The rearrangement uses TRBV23-1 and TRBJ1-1, with D tentatively TRBD1 (5 bases). TRBV23-1 is an open reading frame, and its role is uncertain. The CDR3 spans 18 residues. With 0 bases removed from V and 1 base from J, the gap between germline ends came to 18 bases. CDR3 bases: TGCGCCAGCAGTCAATCTTTGGGGACCCGGGGAGCGAACACTGAAGCTTTCTTT. Its translation is CASSQSLGTRGANTEAFF.

The chain carries TRBV4-1 and TRBJ2-7; 10 nucleotides align to TRBD2. The CDR3 length is 16 residues. Germline CDR1 MGHRA, CDR2 YSYEKL. The junction had 8 bases not matched to a gene; V was cut back by 2 bases and J by 4 bases. CDR3 DNA: TGCGCCAGCAGCCAATCCCTAGCGGGAGTGGGGTACGAGCAGTACTTC. It yields the protein CASSQSLAGVGYEQYF.

The chain has TRBV30 and TRBJ2-1, with 8 bases matching TRBD2. V was pared by 1 base and J by 8 bases, with 28 bases of the junction left unmatched. This CDR3 contains 21 residues. Germline-derived CDR1 and CDR2 are GTSNPN and SVGIG (reference sequence). CDR3 residues: CAWSASAGFNLREDHGDEQFF. In DNA form, the CDR3 reads TGTGCCTGGAGTGCTTCCGCCGGCTTTAACCTGCGGGAGGACCACGGGGATGAGCAGTTCTTC.

The chain links TRBV29-1 to TRBJ2-5; the D gene could be TRBD1 or TRBD2 (6 bases each). The V gene lost 4 bases and the J gene lost 0 bases, with 18 bases spanning the gap. Germline V gene lookup returns CDR1 SQVTM and CDR2 ANQGSEA. The CDR3 has 16 amino acids. CDR3 DNA: TGCAGCGTTGTTGACCTCCACAGGGAGGACCAAGAGACCCAGTACTTC. As protein: CSVVDLHREDQETQYF.

The chain couples TRBV29-1 to TRBJ2-5; D is ambiguous. Trimming removed 2 bases from V and 4 bases from J, with 14 bases in between. The length of the CDR3 is 14 residues. Per the germline V gene, CDR1 is SQVTM and CDR2 is ANQGSEA. As DNA, the CDR3 is TGCAGCGTTGAACCCCAGGAAAGGAGAGAGACCCAGTACTTC. Protein sequence: CSVEPQERRETQYF.

The gene calls are TRBV27 and TRBJ2-7; D gene uncertain. The CDR3 runs to 13 residues. V lost 6 bases and J 7 bases, leaving 16 bases between the germline ends. Germline-derived CDR1 and CDR2 are MNHEY and SMNVEV (reference sequence). In DNA form, the CDR3 reads TGTGCCAGCAGCCGACCAGGTACGAGGGAGCAGTACTTC. Its protein product is CASSRPGTREQYF.

This chain connects TRBV29-1 to TRBJ2-3, with TRBD2 identical over 12 bases. The CDR3 totals 17 residues. J was trimmed by 2 bases and V by 8 bases; bases with no gene match: 14. The germline gives CDR1 SQVTM, CDR2 ANQGSEA. The CDR3 nucleotides read TGCAGCTACGAACCGGGACTAGCGGGCCCACTCACAGATACGCAGTATTTT. Protein sequence: CSYEPGLAGPLTDTQYF.

This chain uses TRBV15 with TRBJ2-7; D remains unclear. The germline V gene has CDR1 LNHNV and CDR2 YYDKDF (reference sequence). The CDR3 contains 11 residues. Trimming stripped 6 bases from V and 5 bases from J, with 8 bases between. CDR3 sequence reads: CATRSQHEQYF. In DNA, the CDR3 is TGTGCCACCAGATCCCAACACGAGCAGTACTTC.

V usage is TRBV5-1 and J usage is TRBJ2-7; the D gene could be TRBD1 or TRBD2 (5 bases each). Trimming took 5 bases from V and 2 from J, leaving 14 bases between them. This CDR3 spans 14 amino acids. Germline loops: CDR1 SGHRS, CDR2 YFSETQ. The chain's CDR3 is CASSLRGSTYEQYF. As DNA, the CDR3 is TGCGCCAGCAGTCTTCGGGGCAGTACCTACGAGCAGTACTTC.

V gene TRBV7-6 combines with J gene TRBJ2-5; D remains ambiguous. Germline CDR1 is SGHVS and CDR2 is FNYEAQ. V shed 5 bases and J shed 4 bases, with 17 bases lying between them. CDR3 size: 15 residues. CDR3 sequence reads: CASSPEMAAAETQYF. As DNA, the CDR3 is TGTGCCAGCAGCCCAGAGATGGCTGCGGCAGAGACCCAGTACTTC. The whole variable domain, remainder taken from reference TRBV7-6 and TRBJ2-5, is GAGVSQSPRYKVTKRGQDVALRCDPISGHVSLYWYRQALGQGPEFLTYFNYEAQQDKSGLPNDRFSAERPEGSISTLTIQRTEQRDSAMYRCASSPEMAAAETQYFGPGTRLLVL.

This clone was seen a few times. The chain carries TRBV11-2 and TRBJ2-5; D remains ambiguous. Trimming stripped 5 bases from V and 6 bases from J, with 16 bases between. The CDR3 totals 14 residues. In germline, CDR1 is SGHAT, CDR2 FQNNGV. DNA for the CDR3: TGTGCCAGCAGCGCGGACGATAAACCCCAGACCCAGTACTTC. It translates to CASSADDKPQTQYF. Variable domain in full (rest from reference TRBV11-2 and TRBJ2-5): EAGVAQSPRYKIIEKRQSVAFWCNPISGHATLYWYQQILGQGPKLLIQFQNNGVVDDSQLPKDRFSAERLKGVDSTLKIQPAKLEDSAVYLCASSADDKPQTQYFGPGTRLLVL.

In its sample, this clone was seen a few times. The rearrangement links TRBV9 to TRBJ2-2; unclear D gene. This CDR3 is 13 amino acids long. Deletions cut 0 bases from V and 5 bases from J, with 5 bases between. CDR1 SGDLS and CDR2 YYNGEE come from the germline V gene. CDR3 nucleotides: TGTGCCAGCAGCGTAGAAGATACCGGGGAGCTGTTTTTT. It encodes CASSVEDTGELFF. The full variable domain, with the rest looked up from reference TRBV9 and TRBJ2-2, is DSGVTQTPKHLITATGQRVTLRCSPRSGDLSVYWYQQSLDQGLQFLIQYYNGEERAKGNILERFSAQQFPDLHSELNLSSLELGDSALYFCASSVEDTGELFFGEGSRLTVL.

The chain uses TRBV7-9 and TRBJ2-5, with a weak D call TRBD2 (5 bases). V was pared by 7 bases and J by 4 bases, with 22 bases between. CDR3 size: 16 residues. Germline lookup yields CDR1 SEHNR and CDR2 FQNEAQ (reference sequence). The CDR3 bases are TGTGCCAGCACACGAGAGGTAGCGAGCTTAAGAGAGACCCAGTACTTC. Translation: CASTREVASLRETQYF.

The chain recombines TRBV28 with TRBJ2-1, with D unresolved. The germline V gene has CDR1 MDHEN and CDR2 SYDVKM. Trimming removed 6 bases at V and 11 bases at J, with 17 bases between. CDR3 length: 13 amino acids. The chain's CDR3 is CASRRIPDGQQFF. DNA of the CDR3: TGTGCCAGCAGGCGTATCCCGGACGGACAGCAGTTCTTC.

This clone was recorded a few times. The chain recombines TRBV2 with TRBJ2-2; D remains unclear. The CDR3 extends over 12 amino acids. The V gene lost 6 bases and the J gene lost 2 bases, with 4 bases spanning the gap. Germline lookup yields CDR1 SNHLY and CDR2 FYNNEI. The CDR3 sequence: CASSTNTGELFF. The DNA for the CDR3 is TGTGCCAGCAGCACCAACACCGGGGAGCTGTTTTTT.

About this clone itself: At the DNA level, this CDR3 is encoded by other sequences in the same sample as well. This chain joins TRBV30 and TRBJ2-7, with TRBD1 matching over 11 bases. The germline CDR1 and CDR2 sequences are GTSNPN and SVGIG (reference sequence). The CDR3 covers 14 residues. The V gene end was trimmed by 1 base and the J gene end by 3 bases; junction bases not matched to a gene: 2. The DNA for the CDR3 is TGTGCCTGGAGTGCTGGGACAGGGGGCTACGAGCAGTACTTC. Its protein product is CAWSAGTGGYEQYF.